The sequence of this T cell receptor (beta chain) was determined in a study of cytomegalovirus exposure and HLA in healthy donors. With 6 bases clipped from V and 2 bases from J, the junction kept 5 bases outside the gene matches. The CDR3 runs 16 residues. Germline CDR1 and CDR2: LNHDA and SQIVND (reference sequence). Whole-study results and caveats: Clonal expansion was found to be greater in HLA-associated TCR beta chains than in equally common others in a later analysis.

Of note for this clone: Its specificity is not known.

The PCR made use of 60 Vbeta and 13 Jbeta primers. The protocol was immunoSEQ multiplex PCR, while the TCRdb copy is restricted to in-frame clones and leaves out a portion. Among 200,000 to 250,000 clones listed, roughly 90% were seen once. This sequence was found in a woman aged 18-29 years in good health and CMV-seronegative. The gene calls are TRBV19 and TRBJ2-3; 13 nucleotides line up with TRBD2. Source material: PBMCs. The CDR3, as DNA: TGTGCCAGTAGGAAACTAGCGGGGGGGCACACAGATACGCAGTATTTT. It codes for CASRKLAGGHTDTQYF. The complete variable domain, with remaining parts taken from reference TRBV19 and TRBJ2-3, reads DGGITQSPKYLFRKEGQNVTLSCEQNLNHDAMYWYRQDPGQGLRLIYYSQIVNDFQKGDIAEGYSVSREKKESFPLTVTSAQKNPTAFYLCASRKLAGGHTDTQYFGPGTRLTVL.